Shown below are 28 T cell receptor beta chains from a single sample sequenced in a study of blood T cell repertoires in COVID-19. Profiled with immunoSEQ multiplex PCR; TCRdb holds only in-frame clones, not every one. The table has a few hundred thousand clones, more than 80% seen once. The sequenced sample was PBMCs or T cells enriched from blood (not recorded which). These receptor sequences come from a man aged 25-45 years who had recovered from COVID-19.

This rearrangement joins TRBV19 to TRBJ2-7; tentative D call: TRBD1 (5 bases). CDR1 LNHDA and CDR2 SQIVND come from the germline V gene (reference sequence). The CDR3 length is 12 residues. V was cut by 3 bases and J by 7 bases, with 10 bases left in between. The CDR3 here is CASSMDMREQYF. In DNA, the CDR3 is TGTGCCAGTAGTATGGACATGAGGGAGCAGTACTTC.

This sequence joins TRBV19 and TRBJ1-5; maybe TRBD1 (5 bases). Germline loops: CDR1 LNHDA, CDR2 SQIVND (reference sequence). V was pared by 9 bases and J by 5 bases, with 20 bases between. The CDR3 has 15 residues. The CDR3 nucleotides read TGTGCCAGCAATGCCTTAGGGGCGGAGTATCAGCCCCAGCATTTT. As protein: CASNALGAEYQPQHF.

V usage is TRBV24-1 and J usage is TRBJ2-5; 12 bases are shared with TRBD1. Losses at the gene ends were 9 bases for V and 1 base for J; bases not matched to a gene: 11. Germline CDR1 and CDR2: KGHDR and SFDVKD. The CDR3 totals 17 residues. The CDR3 bases are TGTGCCACCGCACATTGGGACAGGGGGCGGGGCCAAGAGACCCAGTACTTC. The encoded protein is CATAHWDRGRGQETQYF.

This chain connects TRBV5-1 to TRBJ1-1, with TRBD1 matching over 7 bases. The germline gives CDR1 SGHRS, CDR2 YFSETQ. The J segment lost 7 bases and the V segment lost 4 bases, leaving 10 bases of the junction unmatched. CDR3 length: 14 residues. The CDR3 DNA reads TGCGCCAGCAGCCCGACAGGGCTAGGGGGTGAAGCTTTCTTT. Protein: CASSPTGLGGEAFF. The complete variable domain, with remaining parts taken from reference TRBV5-1 and TRBJ1-1, reads KAGVTQTPRYLIKTRGQQVTLSCSPISGHRSVSWYQQTPGQGLQFLFEYFSETQRNKGNFPGRFSGRQFSNSRSEMNVSTLELGDSALYLCASSPTGLGGEAFFGQGTRLTVV.

This clone has a single count. The rearrangement joins TRBV28 to TRBJ2-4, with 9 bases matching TRBD2. V was clipped by 7 bases and J by 0 bases; unmatched bases: 16. In germline, CDR1 is MDHEN, CDR2 SYDVKM. CDR3 size: 19 residues. CDR3 nucleotide sequence: TGTGCCAGCACCCCCGCGGGAGGGCCGGACGACCTAGCCAAAAACATTCAGTACTTC. This sequence encodes CASTPAGGPDDLAKNIQYF.

CDR3 protein: CASSEGDISSYEQYF. CDR3 nucleotide sequence: TGCGCCAGCAGTGAAGGGGACATCAGCTCCTACGAGCAGTACTTC. V is TRBV10-1 and J is TRBJ2-7, with D perhaps TRBD1 (6 bases). The CDR3 covers 15 residues. With 3 bases removed from V and 0 bases from J, the gap between germline ends came to 12 bases. The germline V gene has CDR1 WNHNN and CDR2 SYGVQD (reference sequence).

V is TRBV19 and J is TRBJ1-5, with TRBD1 matching 7 bases. Germline values: CDR1 LNHDA, CDR2 SQIVND (reference sequence). Trimming removed 3 bases from V and 3 bases from J; junction bases left unmatched: 5. The CDR3 loop spans 15 amino acids. Here the CDR3 reads CASSIGDRDNQPQHF. In DNA, the CDR3 is TGTGCCAGTAGTATTGGCGACAGGGACAATCAGCCCCAGCATTTT.

This clone was recorded once. This chain joins TRBV11-2 and TRBJ2-7; a possible D gene is TRBD2 (7 bases). V was trimmed by 5 bases and J by 0 bases, leaving 20 bases between them. CDR1 is SGHAT and CDR2 is FQNNGV in the germline V gene. The CDR3 has 17 residues. CDR3 amino acids: CASSRGGGLKSSYEQYF. The CDR3 DNA follows: TGTGCCAGCAGCCGCGGGGGCGGTCTCAAAAGCTCCTACGAGCAGTACTTC. Full variable domain (rest looked up from reference TRBV11-2 and TRBJ2-7): EAGVAQSPRYKIIEKRQSVAFWCNPISGHATLYWYQQILGQGPKLLIQFQNNGVVDDSQLPKDRFSAERLKGVDSTLKIQPAKLEDSAVYLCASSRGGGLKSSYEQYFGPGTRLTVT.

As DNA, the CDR3 is TGTGCCTGGAAGTTCGCGGGAGGAAGTGAGCAGTTCTTC. Translation: CAWKFAGGSEQFF. The V gene is TRBV30, the J gene TRBJ2-1; 8 nucleotides agree with TRBD2. Germline V gene lookup returns CDR1 GTSNPN and CDR2 SVGIG (reference sequence). With 4 bases clipped from V and 9 bases from J, the junction kept 8 bases outside the gene matches. The CDR3 covers 13 residues.

The V and J genes are TRBV11-2 and TRBJ1-5, with D perhaps matching TRBD1 (6 bases). The CDR3 spans 15 residues. Germline CDR1 is SGHAT and CDR2 is FQNNGV. V lost 1 base and J lost 3, with 10 bases in between. CDR3 nucleotide sequence: TGTGCCAGCAGCTTAGGCAGGGGCTACAATCAGCCCCAGCATTTT. Translating gives CASSLGRGYNQPQHF.

The J gene is TRBJ2-5, the V gene TRBV28, with 7 nucleotides matching TRBD1. Germline V lookup: CDR1 MDHEN, CDR2 SYDVKM. The V gene end was trimmed by 6 bases and the J gene end by 3 bases; junction bases not matched to a gene: 25. The CDR3 is 20 residues long. The CDR3 DNA reads TGTGCCAGCAGCCCCTCCAGACTACCTGACGAAGACAGGGAGAAAGAGACCCAGTACTTC. Its protein product is CASSPSRLPDEDREKETQYF.

The chain uses TRBV13 and TRBJ2-2; D is possibly TRBD1 (8 bases). The V and J ends lost 3 bases and 5 bases respectively, with 22 bases between them. Germline CDR1 PRHDT, CDR2 FYEKMQ (reference sequence). The CDR3 is made up of 18 amino acids. CDR3: CASSFRGQGGIYTGELFF. CDR3 bases: TGTGCCAGCAGCTTCCGCGGACAGGGAGGGATTTATACCGGGGAGCTGTTTTTT.

This clone was seen more than once but under ten times. This chain joins TRBV7-9 and TRBJ2-7; D is ambiguous. Trimming pared 5 bases from V and 6 bases from J, leaving 11 bases between. Germline CDR1 is SEHNR and CDR2 is FQNEAQ (reference sequence). There are 12 residues in the CDR3. The CDR3 loop is CASSPQAGEQYF. The CDR3 bases are TGTGCCAGCAGCCCTCAGGCCGGCGAGCAGTACTTC. The variable domain in full, with the rest retrieved from reference TRBV7-9 and TRBJ2-7, is DTGVSQNPRHKITKRGQNVTFRCDPISEHNRLYWYRQTLGQGPEFLTYFQNEAQLEKSRLLSDRFSAERPKGSFSTLEIQRTEQGDSAMYLCASSPQAGEQYFGPGTRLTVT.

The CDR3 loop reads CASSNGLAGTIEETQYF. The DNA of the CDR3 is TGCGCCAGCAGCAATGGACTAGCGGGCACTATCGAAGAGACCCAGTACTTC. The gene calls are TRBV5-1 and TRBJ2-5; 11 bases are a match to TRBD2. This CDR3 comprises 17 residues. Unmatched junction bases numbered 11, after V lost 4 bases and J lost 3 bases. From germline, CDR1 is SGHRS and CDR2 YFSETQ.

The V call is TRBV5-4, the J call TRBJ2-7; TRBD2 is a possible D gene (7 bases). Between the trimmed V and J ends, which lost 2 bases and 2 bases, there was a span of 11 bases. In germline, CDR1 is SGHNT, CDR2 YYREEE (reference sequence). This CDR3 comprises 14 residues. The CDR3 loop reads CASSLRGAPYEQYF. CDR3 in DNA: TGTGCCAGCAGCTTACGGGGGGCCCCCTACGAGCAGTACTTC. The full variable domain, in which reference TRBV5-4 and TRBJ2-7 provide the parts outside the CDR3, is ETGVTQSPTHLIKTRGQQVTLRCSSQSGHNTVSWYQQALGQGPQFIFQYYREEENGRGNFPPRFSGLQFPNYSSELNVNALELDDSALYLCASSLRGAPYEQYFGPGTRLTVT.

This clone is a singleton in its sample. The chain combines TRBV5-1 with TRBJ1-1, with 7 bases that match TRBD1. Germline values: CDR1 SGHRS, CDR2 YFSETQ. V dropped 7 bases and J dropped 3; count of bases not matched to a gene: 9. This CDR3 comprises 14 residues. The CDR3, as DNA: TGCGCCAGCCAGAGTGGGACAGCCGACACTGAAGCTTTCTTT. Translated: CASQSGTADTEAFF.

The sample holds one count of this clone. The V call is TRBV19, the J call TRBJ2-2, with unresolved D. There are 14 residues in the CDR3. CDR1 is LNHDA, CDR2 SQIVND, per germline (reference sequence). Trimming shortened V by 3 bases and J by 2 bases, and 7 bases separated the two germline ends. The CDR3 DNA reads as TGTGCCAGTAGTATTCTGAGTAACACCGGGGAGCTGTTTTTT. It specifies CASSILSNTGELFF.

The chain joins TRBV28 to TRBJ2-2, with TRBD2 identical over 7 bases. V gave up 6 bases and J gave up 4 bases; unmatched junction bases: 5. CDR3 length: 14 amino acids. Germline V gene lookup returns CDR1 MDHEN and CDR2 SYDVKM. The DNA of the CDR3 is TGTGCCAGCAGAAAGGGAGGGCTCACCGGGGAGCTGTTTTTT. The encoded protein is CASRKGGLTGELFF.

In this sample, this clone turned up once. The chain combines TRBV14 with TRBJ1-5; D is perhaps TRBD1 (6 bases). This CDR3 region has 15 residues. Trimming took off 6 bases at V and 7 bases at J, with 19 bases between the two ends. Germline CDR1 SGHDN, CDR2 FVKESK. CDR3 sequence reads: CASSLGAGAGQPQHF. Written as DNA, the CDR3 is TGTGCCAGCAGTTTAGGGGCAGGGGCAGGACAGCCCCAGCATTTT.

The chain couples TRBV5-4 to TRBJ2-5; 16 nucleotides agree with TRBD2. Germline CDR1 is SGHNT and CDR2 is YYREEE (reference sequence). This CDR3 has 13 residues. Germline trimming cut 4 bases from V and 12 bases from J; bases unmatched to any gene: 3. In DNA, the CDR3 is TGTGCCAGCAGCGGCGGGACTAGCGGGAGGGAGTACTTC. Translating it yields CASSGGTSGREYF.

As to this clone: An end of the junction differs from the germline gene, which may be a read error. This chain connects TRBV27 to TRBJ1-4; unclear D gene. Germline CDR1 is MNHEY and CDR2 is SMNVEV (reference sequence). The CDR3 has 14 residues. In DNA, the CDR3 is TGTGCCAGCAGTTTAAAGCGCACTAGTGAAAAACTGTTTTTT. Amino acid sequence: CASSLKRTSEKLFF.

This clone came up once. The gene calls are TRBV4-1 and TRBJ2-5; D possibly corresponds to TRBD2 (6 bases). V was shortened by 4 bases and J by 1 base, with 10 bases between the two germline ends. CDR3 length: 14 amino acids. CDR1 is MGHRA, CDR2 YSYEKL, per germline. The DNA for the CDR3 is TGCGCCAGCAGCCGGACGGGAGTCCAAGAGACCCAGTACTTC. This gives the protein CASSRTGVQETQYF.

This sequence joins TRBV11-1 and TRBJ1-1; possibly TRBD1 for D (5 bases). Germline assignment: CDR1 SGHAT and CDR2 FQDESV (reference sequence). Trimming stripped 0 bases from V and 3 bases from J, with 17 bases between. CDR3 length: 17 amino acids. This chain's CDR3 is CASSLALGGRGYTEAFF. The DNA for the CDR3 is TGTGCCAGCAGCTTAGCGCTCGGGGGACGGGGGTACACTGAAGCTTTCTTT.

V gene TRBV5-1 combines with J gene TRBJ1-4; 9 bases line up with TRBD1. CDR1 and CDR2 (germline): SGHRS, YFSETQ. Trimming cost V 3 bases and J 5 bases; bases outside gene matches: 5. The CDR3 is 15 amino acids. The CDR3 here is CASSWSGTGNEKLFF. Written as DNA, the CDR3 is TGCGCCAGCAGCTGGAGCGGGACAGGGAATGAAAAACTGTTTTTT.

This sequence joins TRBV30 and TRBJ1-2, with 10 bases aligning to TRBD1. V was pared by 3 bases and J by 4 bases, with 5 bases of the junction left unmatched. The CDR3 contains 14 residues. Germline CDR1 GTSNPN, CDR2 SVGIG (reference sequence). CDR3 in DNA: TGTGCCTGGAGCAAGGGACAGGGGTCCTATGGCTACACCTTC. Translating gives CAWSKGQGSYGYTF. Using reference TRBV30 and TRBJ1-2 for the parts outside the CDR3, the full variable domain is SQTIHQWPATLVQPVGSPLSLECTVEGTSNPNLYWYRQAAGRGLQLLFYSVGIGQISSEVPQNLSASRPQDRQFILSSKKLLLSDSGFYLCAWSKGQGSYGYTFGSGTRLTVV.

This chain joins TRBV25-1 and TRBJ1-6, with a weak D call TRBD1 (5 bases). Trimming left V 2 bases short and J 14 bases short, with 16 bases between. The CDR3 runs 14 residues. The germline gives CDR1 MGHDK, CDR2 SYGVNS. The CDR3 DNA sequence: TGTGCCAGCAGTGAAGGGGCGGACGCACCAACCCTCCACTTT. Its protein product is CASSEGADAPTLHF.

The chain employs TRBV11-2 and TRBJ2-3; TRBD2 matches 9 bases. The V gene's germline CDR1 is SGHAT and CDR2 FQNNGV. CDR3 length equals 16 residues. The J segment lost 2 bases and the V segment lost 2 bases, leaving 5 bases of the junction unmatched. CDR3: CASSLRAGGPTDTQYF. In DNA form, the CDR3 reads TGTGCCAGCAGCTTAAGGGCGGGAGGGCCCACAGATACGCAGTATTTT.

The CDR3 is CASSLPRDTNTGELFF. The CDR3 nucleotides read TGTGCCAGTAGTCTGCCCCGGGACACCAACACCGGGGAGCTGTTTTTT. The gene calls are TRBV19 and TRBJ2-2; D is perhaps TRBD1 (6 bases). V was trimmed by 5 bases and J by 2 bases, leaving 15 bases between them. Germline loops: CDR1 LNHDA, CDR2 SQIVND (reference sequence). This CDR3 is built from 16 residues.